A single sample is the source of the 21 T cell receptor beta chains below, sequenced in a study of blood T cell repertoires in COVID-19. Using immunoSEQ multiplex PCR, the repertoire was profiled, and TCRdb retains in-frame clones only, with some absent. The table shows 310,000 or so clones, with about 88% occurring only once. Sequencing input: peripheral blood. The receptors shown here come from a man aged 70-80 years with acute or convalescent COVID-19.

The CDR3 spells CASSLLGGGNSPLHF. The CDR3, as DNA: TGTGCCAGCAGCTTGTTGGGGGGGGGCAATTCACCCCTCCACTTT. The chain recombines TRBV7-2 with TRBJ1-6; a possible D gene is TRBD1 (6 bases). Deletions cut 3 bases from V and 7 bases from J, with 13 bases between. The CDR3 totals 15 residues. Germline V CDR1 and CDR2: SGHTA, FQGNSA.

The V and J genes are TRBV9 and TRBJ1-3, with unresolved D. The CDR3 is 12 amino acids. Germline assignment: CDR1 SGDLS and CDR2 YYNGEE. V lost 2 bases to trimming and J lost 4 bases, with 4 bases between them. This CDR3 is CASSVGGNTIYF. Here the CDR3 DNA reads TGTGCCAGCAGCGTCGGGGGAAACACCATATATTTT.

The chain uses TRBV29-1 and TRBJ2-1; maybe TRBD1 (5 bases). There are 13 residues in the CDR3. Trimming pared 0 bases from V and 15 bases from J, leaving 18 bases between. Germline CDR1 SQVTM, CDR2 ANQGSEA. CDR3 loop: CSVEDIMGRIRFF. The CDR3 DNA sequence: TGCAGCGTTGAAGACATCATGGGGCGAATAAGGTTCTTC.

This clone has a single count. J is TRBJ2-3 and V is TRBV19; TRBD1 is a possible D gene (5 bases). The V end was cut by 6 bases, the J end by 2 bases, with 15 bases between. CDR1 and CDR2 (germline): LNHDA, SQIVND (reference sequence). The CDR3 has 15 residues. CDR3 nucleotide sequence: TGTGCCAGTAGCGCCGGACACCCTTACACAGATACGCAGTATTTT. Translating gives CASSAGHPYTDTQYF.

This chain links TRBV20-1 with TRBJ2-7; D may be TRBD2 (7 bases). Germline loops: CDR1 DFQATT, CDR2 SNEGSKA (reference sequence). Trimming shortened V by 6 bases and J by 3 bases, and 9 bases separated the two germline ends. This CDR3 comprises 11 residues. CDR3 coding DNA: TGCAGTGCGGGGGGGCTCTACGAGCAGTACTTC. As protein: CSAGGLYEQYF.

This sequence joins TRBV18 and TRBJ2-7; 8 bases match TRBD1. From germline, CDR1 is KGHSH and CDR2 LQKENI. The V gene end was trimmed by 1 base and the J gene end by 6 bases; junction bases not matched to a gene: 5. The CDR3 is made up of 14 amino acids. CDR3 residues: CASSPRAGGPEQYF. CDR3 in DNA: TGTGCCAGCTCACCACGGGCAGGGGGCCCCGAGCAGTACTTC. The full variable domain, with the rest looked up from reference TRBV18 and TRBJ2-7, is NAGVMQNPRHLVRRRGQEARLRCSPMKGHSHVYWYRQLPEEGLKFMVYLQKENIIDESGMPKERFSAEFPKEGPSILRIQQVVRGDSAAYFCASSPRAGGPEQYFGPGTRLTVT.

This clone has only one observation. The V gene is TRBV4-2, the J gene TRBJ1-2; D is perhaps TRBD1 (6 bases). The CDR3 is made up of 16 amino acids. Germline V gene data show CDR1 as LGHNA and CDR2 as YNFKEQ. The ends were cut back, 1 base at V and 6 bases at J, with 18 bases in the middle. CDR3 region: CASSQGIGRGRDGYTF. The CDR3 nucleotides are TGTGCCAGCAGCCAAGGCATAGGCAGGGGCCGAGATGGCTACACCTTC.

V gene TRBV11-2 combines with J gene TRBJ2-3; D unresolved. V lost 5 bases to trimming and J lost 0 bases, with 12 bases between them. There are 15 residues in the CDR3. Per the germline V gene, CDR1 is SGHAT and CDR2 is FQNNGV. DNA of the CDR3: TGTGCCAGCAGCCTCCGGGTCCCTAGCACAGATACGCAGTATTTT. Translating it yields CASSLRVPSTDTQYF.

The genes are TRBV30 and TRBJ1-4, with 7 bases fitting TRBD1. Unmatched junction bases numbered 6, after V lost 1 base and J lost 16 bases. The length of the CDR3 is 11 residues. Germline lookup yields CDR1 GTSNPN and CDR2 SVGIG (reference sequence). CDR3 sequence reads: CAWSADRVPFF. The CDR3 bases are TGTGCCTGGAGTGCCGACAGGGTTCCGTTTTTT.

This chain links TRBV19 with TRBJ2-5; D may be TRBD2 (5 bases). Trimming removed 10 bases from V and 5 bases from J, with 14 bases in between. Germline V gene lookup returns CDR1 LNHDA and CDR2 SQIVND (reference sequence). The CDR3 runs to 12 residues. As DNA, the CDR3 is TGTGCCACCTCAGGACTTGATGAGACCCAGTACTTC. Amino acids: CATSGLDETQYF.

The chain joins TRBV20-1 to TRBJ2-5; 8 bases fit TRBD1. After removal of 3 bases from V and 2 bases from J, the junction contained 8 bases not matched to a gene. CDR1 and CDR2 from the germline V gene are DFQATT and SNEGSKA (reference sequence). This CDR3 is 15 amino acids long. CDR3 bases: TGCAGTGCTAGTAGGGGGACAGGACCACAAGAGACCCAGTACTTC. It encodes CSASRGTGPQETQYF.

The V gene is TRBV5-4, the J gene TRBJ2-5; perhaps TRBD2 as D (6 bases). The CDR3 runs to 13 residues. Trimming removed 1 base from V and 3 bases from J, with 7 bases in between. CDR1 SGHNT and CDR2 YYREEE come from the germline V gene (reference sequence). CDR3 DNA: TGTGCCAGCAGCTTGTCGGGGGAAGAGACCCAGTACTTC. It encodes CASSLSGEETQYF.

The rearrangement links TRBV10-3 to TRBJ2-7; TRBD2 agrees at 8 bases. Germline CDR1 is ENHRY and CDR2 is SYGVKD. Unmatched junction bases numbered 7, after V lost 3 bases and J lost 3 bases. This CDR3 is 15 amino acids long. DNA for the CDR3: TGTGCCATCAGTGAATCGGGGACTAGGAACTACGAGCAGTACTTC. Protein sequence: CAISESGTRNYEQYF.

J is TRBJ2-2 and V is TRBV21-1; TRBD2 is the table's D call and was not checked against the DNA. TRBV21-1 is a listed pseudogene. CDR3 length equals 13 residues. Here the CDR3 reads CASTREGTGELFF. CDR3 DNA: TGTGCCAGCACCCGGGAGGGAACCGGGGAGCTGTTTTTT.

V gene TRBV28 combines with J gene TRBJ2-1, with 8 bases that match TRBD2. This CDR3 is built from 14 residues. The V segment lost 5 bases and the J segment 8 bases; nucleotides outside the gene matches: 8. CDR1 and CDR2 (germline): MDHEN, SYDVKM. The CDR3 here is CASSVPTSAHEQFF. For the CDR3, the DNA is TGTGCCAGCAGTGTTCCGACTAGCGCGCATGAGCAGTTCTTC.

This CDR3 reads CASSARQTGPVSDIQYF. As DNA, the CDR3 is TGTGCCAGCAGTGCTCGTCAGACAGGGCCGGTATCGGACATTCAGTACTTC. The V and J genes are TRBV6-1 and TRBJ2-4; 7 bases agree with TRBD1. CDR3 length equals 17 residues. With V trimmed by 4 bases and J by 8 bases, 17 bases remained unmatched. Per the germline V gene, CDR1 is MNHNS and CDR2 is SASEGT.

The J gene is TRBJ2-5, the V gene TRBV7-2; D possibly corresponds to TRBD2 (5 bases). V was clipped by 5 bases and J by 4 bases, with 14 bases between them. This CDR3 contains 14 residues. In germline, CDR1 is SGHTA, CDR2 FQGNSA. CDR3 loop: CASSLLAIGETQYF. For the CDR3, the DNA is TGTGCCAGCAGCCTCCTAGCTATCGGAGAGACCCAGTACTTC. The full variable domain, its missing parts supplied by reference TRBV7-2 and TRBJ2-5, is GAGVSQSPSNKVTEKGKDVELRCDPISGHTALYWYRQSLGQGLEFLIYFQGNSAPDKSGLPSDRFSAERTGGSVSTLTIQRTQQEDSAVYLCASSLLAIGETQYFGPGTRLLVL.

This rearrangement joins TRBV28 to TRBJ2-7; 12 nucleotides agree with TRBD2. The CDR3 is made up of 19 amino acids. The trim removed 4 bases at V and 3 bases at J, leaving 16 bases unmatched. Looked up from germline, CDR1 is MDHEN and CDR2 is SYDVKM. Here the CDR3 reads CASSSGQRMTSGSNYEQYF. In DNA form, the CDR3 reads TGTGCCAGCAGTTCGGGACAGAGGATGACTAGCGGGAGTAACTACGAGCAGTACTTC. Full variable domain (outside the CDR3, taken from reference TRBV28 and TRBJ2-7): DVKVTQSSRYLVKRTGEKVFLECVQDMDHENMFWYRQDPGLGLRLIYFSYDVKMKEKGDIPEGYSVSREKKERFSLILESASTNQTSMYLCASSSGQRMTSGSNYEQYFGPGTRLTVT.

The CDR3 nucleotides read TGTGCCAGCAGCTTAGTAGGGACTGAAATCTACAATGAGCAGTTCTTC. Translating it yields CASSLVGTEIYNEQFF. This chain connects TRBV11-2 to TRBJ2-1; tentative D call: TRBD2 (6 bases). Trimming removed 1 base at V and 3 bases at J, with 13 bases between. The germline gives CDR1 SGHAT, CDR2 FQNNGV. The CDR3 spans 16 residues.

The gene calls are TRBV23-1 and TRBJ2-3, with 7 bases that match TRBD2. TRBV23-1 has ORF status, its function being uncertain. The CDR3 has 14 amino acids. The V segment lost 7 bases and the J segment 4 bases; nucleotides outside the gene matches: 8. CDR3 in amino acids: CASNAGLSPDTQYF. Here the CDR3 DNA reads TGCGCCAGCAACGCGGGACTATCCCCAGATACGCAGTATTTT.

The V and J genes are TRBV29-1 and TRBJ1-1, with D perhaps matching TRBD1 (6 bases). The CDR3 has 12 amino acids. V lost 6 bases and J 7 bases, leaving 15 bases between the germline ends. CDR1 is SQVTM and CDR2 is ANQGSEA in the germline V gene. The CDR3 nucleotides read TGCAGCGTCGACCCCGGGGGGCGTGAAGCTTTCTTT. It encodes CSVDPGGREAFF.